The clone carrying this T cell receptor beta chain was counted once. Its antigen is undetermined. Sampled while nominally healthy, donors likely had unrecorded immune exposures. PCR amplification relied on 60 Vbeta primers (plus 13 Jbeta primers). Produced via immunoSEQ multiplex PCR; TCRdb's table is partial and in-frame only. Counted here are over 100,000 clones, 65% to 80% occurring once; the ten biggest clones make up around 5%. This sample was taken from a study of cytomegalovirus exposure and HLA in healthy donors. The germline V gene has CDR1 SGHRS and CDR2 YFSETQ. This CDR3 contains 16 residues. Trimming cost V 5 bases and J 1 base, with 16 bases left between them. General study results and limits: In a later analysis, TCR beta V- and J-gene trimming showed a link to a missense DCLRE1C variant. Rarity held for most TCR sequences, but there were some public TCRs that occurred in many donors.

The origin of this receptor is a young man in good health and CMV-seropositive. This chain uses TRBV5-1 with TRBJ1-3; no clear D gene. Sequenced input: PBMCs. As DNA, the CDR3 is TGCGCCAGCAGTCGGTCAGACTCTTTGTCTGGAAACACCATATATTTT. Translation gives CASSRSDSLSGNTIYF.